Listed here is a single T cell receptor beta chain. Its antigen remains unknown. This sample was taken from a study of CD8+CD57+ T cells in acquired aplastic anemia. At the level of the study: Sorted CD4+ and CD8+ cells yielded DNA averaging approximately 3.5 ug. Average CD4+ read depth in healthy donors was around 9.9 million reads. Notes on the study in general: A set of around 30 CD8+ CDR3 sequences was shared between patients and controls, and these sequences appeared highly expressed in patients.

CDR3 and TCR beta VDJ profiling relied on genomic DNA as the template. TCRdb re-called the reads with MiXCR, one entry per CDR3 protein. The sample contains 60,000 or so distinct CDR3 sequences, 50% to 70% of which appear only once. CDR1 is WNHNN, CDR2 SYGVQD, per germline (reference sequence). The CDR3 is made up of 12 amino acids. The V end lost 4 bases, the J end lost 6 bases, and 7 bases lay between the germline ends. The sequence came from a human donor in good health, serving as a control. The sequenced sample consisted of sorted CD4+, CD8+, or CD8+CD57+ T cells (not recorded which) from PBMCs. V is TRBV10-1 and J is TRBJ1-5; D remains ambiguous. CDR3 protein: CASSAPGQPQHF. CDR3 coding DNA: TGCGCCAGCAGTGCGCCGGGTCAGCCCCAGCATTTT.